The clone carrying this T cell receptor (beta chain) has only one observation. Per the original methods: From reference gene primer amplification, estimates of nucleated cell counts were derived. Sequencing was performed with immunoSEQ multiplex PCR; in TCRdb, only in-frame clones are kept and a portion is missing. The DNA was the basis for D and trimming; V, J and clone size are from that table. This sample carries 280,000 or so clones, about four fifths of them seen once, and the ten largest clones take roughly 10%. V lost 5 bases and J lost 1; bases outside the gene matches: 7. This CDR3 comprises 16 residues. Germline V gene lookup returns CDR1 KGHDR and CDR2 SFDVKD. The sample comes from a study of blood T cell repertoires in COVID-19. Turning to the study itself: Acute and convalescent COVID-19 specimens originated in the United States, Italy and Spain. PBMCs, B-cell-depleted T cells, or T cells were the source of the cDNA or gDNA that made up the material.

This chain connects TRBV24-1 to TRBJ2-1, with 7 bases that match TRBD1. What was sequenced was peripheral blood. This clonotype was obtained from a woman aged 45-65 years who had recovered from COVID-19. DNA for the CDR3: TGTGCCACCAGTGGTATCACAGGGGTTTCCTACAATGAGCAGTTCTTC. Amino acid sequence: CATSGITGVSYNEQFF.